The 21 T cell receptor beta chains below all came from one sample that was sequenced in a study of control samples from healthy donors and cancer patients. Sequencing was performed with immunoSEQ multiplex PCR; in TCRdb, only in-frame clones are kept and a portion is missing. The table records some 110,000 clones, 70% to 90% of them present only once. Source material: blood. These receptors were obtained from a woman in her 70s in good health.

This clone was recorded only once. The J gene is TRBJ2-3, the V gene TRBV7-9; 9 bases are shared with TRBD2. Trimming took 3 bases from V and 5 from J; bases not matched to a gene: 3. In germline, CDR1 is SEHNR, CDR2 FQNEAQ (reference sequence). The CDR3 extends over 14 amino acids. The CDR3 sequence: CASSLGLAVDTQYF. CDR3 DNA: TGTGCCAGCAGCTTGGGACTAGCCGTAGATACGCAGTATTTT.

V usage is TRBV7-6 and J usage is TRBJ1-2; 8 bases are shared with TRBD1. There are 15 residues in the CDR3. V was clipped by 2 bases and J by 4 bases; unmatched bases: 6. Germline V CDR1 and CDR2: SGHVS, FNYEAQ. The CDR3 DNA reads as TGTGCCAGCAGCTTAATAACAGGGGGACTCTATGGCTACACCTTC. Its translation: CASSLITGGLYGYTF. The whole variable domain, filled in from reference TRBV7-6 and TRBJ1-2, reads GAGVSQSPRYKVTKRGQDVALRCDPISGHVSLYWYRQALGQGPEFLTYFNYEAQQDKSGLPNDRFSAERPEGSISTLTIQRTEQRDSAMYRCASSLITGGLYGYTFGSGTRLTVV.

The chain couples TRBV3-1 (or the pseudogene TRBV3-2) to TRBJ1-4, with no clear D. Germline V gene sequence: CDR1 LGHDT, CDR2 YNNKEL (reference sequence). The CDR3 consists of 15 residues. With 0 bases removed from V and 5 bases from J, the gap between germline ends came to 10 bases. The CDR3 DNA follows: TGTGCCAGCAGCCAAGAAAGGCGCAGCAATGAAAAACTGTTTTTT. It codes for CASSQERRSNEKLFF.

The chain couples TRBV27 to TRBJ2-2; D remains unclear. V dropped 5 bases and J dropped 1 base, with 11 bases sitting between them. Germline V gene data show CDR1 as MNHEY and CDR2 as SMNVEV (reference sequence). CDR3 size: 15 residues. The CDR3 region has the DNA TGTGCCAGCAGTCCTCTTCGGGTGAACACCGGGGAGCTGTTTTTT. Its translation is CASSPLRVNTGELFF.

This chain connects TRBV7-2 to TRBJ2-5, with unresolved D. Germline CDR1 is SGHTA and CDR2 is FQGNSA. The V end lost 2 bases, the J end lost 7 bases, and 11 bases lay between the germline ends. There are 13 residues in the CDR3. The chain's CDR3 is CASSLFYRRTQYF. The CDR3 DNA sequence: TGTGCCAGCAGCTTATTCTACCGGAGGACCCAGTACTTC.

The rearrangement uses TRBV19 and TRBJ1-2, with 9 positions matching TRBD1. After removal of 5 bases from V and 8 bases from J, the junction contained 6 bases not matched to a gene. The CDR3 runs to 13 residues. The germline V gene has CDR1 LNHDA and CDR2 SQIVND (reference sequence). CDR3 in amino acids: CASSAGTGRGYTF. The CDR3 region has the DNA TGTGCCAGTAGTGCCGGGACAGGGCGCGGCTACACCTTC.

DNA of the CDR3: TGTGCCAGCAGCCTAGACAGGGACACTGAAGCTTTCTTT. It is translated as CASSLDRDTEAFF. The J gene is TRBJ1-1, the V gene TRBV13; TRBD1 agrees at 7 bases. V lost 5 bases to trimming and J lost 3 bases; unmatched junction nucleotides: 3. CDR3 length: 13 amino acids. Germline V gene sequence: CDR1 PRHDT, CDR2 FYEKMQ (reference sequence).

The gene calls are TRBV19 and TRBJ1-4; D is undetermined. Germline CDR1 is LNHDA and CDR2 is SQIVND (reference sequence). The CDR3 runs to 16 residues. V lost 6 bases to trimming and J lost 0 bases, with 14 bases between them. This CDR3 reads CASRESNYATNEKLFF. The CDR3 DNA reads as TGTGCCAGTAGGGAGAGCAACTATGCAACTAATGAAAAACTGTTTTTT.

The V call is TRBV19, the J call TRBJ2-2; D remains unclear. Germline CDR1 is LNHDA and CDR2 is SQIVND (reference sequence). This CDR3 is 13 amino acids long. Trimming shortened V by 5 bases and J by 7 bases, and 11 bases separated the two germline ends. The CDR3 reads CASSVRKSGELFF. The CDR3 region has the DNA TGTGCCAGTAGTGTCAGAAAGAGCGGGGAGCTGTTTTTT.

The J gene is TRBJ1-2, the V gene TRBV19; no reliable D call. The V gene's germline CDR1 is LNHDA and CDR2 SQIVND (reference sequence). The CDR3 has 14 amino acids. Trimming shortened V by 2 bases and J by 3 bases, and 10 bases separated the two germline ends. CDR3 bases: TGTGCCAGTAGTATACGGGCCGAGGACTATGGCTACACCTTC. Its protein is CASSIRAEDYGYTF.

The rearrangement uses TRBV10-3 and TRBJ1-2; D unclear. The ends were cut back, 0 bases at V and 6 bases at J, with 14 bases in the middle. The CDR3 consists of 15 residues. The germline V gene has CDR1 ENHRY and CDR2 SYGVKD. The CDR3 protein is CAISESVRASDGYTF. The CDR3 bases are TGTGCCATCAGTGAGTCGGTCCGGGCTTCGGATGGCTACACCTTC.

The V and J genes are TRBV3-1 (or the pseudogene TRBV3-2) and TRBJ1-5, with D maybe TRBD1 (6 bases). Germline V gene data show CDR1 as LGHDT and CDR2 as YNNKEL (reference sequence). This CDR3 has 17 residues. The V gene lost 4 bases and the J gene lost 1 base, with 17 bases spanning the gap. CDR3 residues: CASSLFRTGKSNQPQHF. CDR3 nucleotides: TGTGCCAGCAGCCTCTTCCGAACAGGGAAAAGCAATCAGCCCCAGCATTTT.

This clone was recorded only once. The chain employs TRBV5-1 and TRBJ2-5; D is possibly TRBD1 or TRBD2 (5 bases each). The CDR3 sequence is 14 residues long. Per germline, CDR1 SGHRS and CDR2 YFSETQ. V lost 2 bases and J lost 4, with 12 bases in between. The CDR3 bases are TGCGCCAGCAGCTTCGGGACGGGGCCAGAGACCCAGTACTTC. Its protein product is CASSFGTGPETQYF.

On this clone: Other nucleotide sequences in the sample specify the same CDR3. The chain employs TRBV18 and TRBJ2-7; D possibly matches TRBD1 or TRBD2 (5 bases each). Germline V lookup: CDR1 KGHSH, CDR2 LQKENI. The CDR3 is 12 amino acids. With 2 bases removed from V and 4 bases from J, the gap between germline ends came to 6 bases. The CDR3, as DNA: TGTGCCAGCTCACCAGGGGGATACGAGCAGTACTTC. Translation gives CASSPGGYEQYF.

This clone is a singleton in its sample. The J gene is TRBJ1-1, the V gene TRBV10-3, with a possible D match to TRBD1 (6 bases). Trimming removed 4 bases at V and 6 bases at J, with 12 bases between. In germline, CDR1 is ENHRY, CDR2 SYGVKD. This CDR3 region has 13 residues. The CDR3 DNA reads as TGTGCCATCAGTGTCAGGGGAGACGCTGAAGCTTTCTTT. Translation: CAISVRGDAEAFF.

This clone was counted once. For the CDR3, the DNA is TGCGCCAGCAGCCAAGAAGCCCCGCAGGCTGAAACCGGGGAGCTGTTTTTT. Amino acid sequence: CASSQEAPQAETGELFF. This chain uses TRBV4-1 with TRBJ2-2, with D unclear. Germline values: CDR1 MGHRA, CDR2 YSYEKL. The ends were cut back, 0 bases at V and 5 bases at J, with 16 bases in the middle. The CDR3 runs to 17 residues.

The chain links TRBV5-6 to TRBJ2-1; possible D gene TRBD1, 6 bases. Germline CDR1 reads SGHDT; CDR2 reads YYEEEE. The CDR3 loop spans 12 amino acids. The ends were cut back, 4 bases at V and 8 bases at J, with 10 bases in the middle. In DNA, the CDR3 is TGTGCCAGCAGCAAAAGGGGGTATGAGCAGTTCTTC. Translated: CASSKRGYEQFF.

The chain has TRBV9 and TRBJ2-1, with 7 bases lining up with TRBD2. The CDR3 is made up of 16 amino acids. Germline V gene lookup returns CDR1 SGDLS and CDR2 YYNGEE. The V gene end was trimmed by 4 bases and the J gene end by 0 bases; junction bases not matched to a gene: 7. The CDR3 spells CASSLSGDYSYNEQFF. For the CDR3, the DNA is TGTGCCAGCAGCTTAAGCGGGGACTACTCCTACAATGAGCAGTTCTTC.

J is TRBJ2-7 and V is TRBV7-9; TRBD1 aligns across 10 bases. CDR1 and CDR2 from the germline V gene are SEHNR and FQNEAQ (reference sequence). V gave up 5 bases and J gave up 5 bases; unmatched junction bases: 6. The CDR3 contains 14 residues. The CDR3 sequence is CASSIGQGDNEQYF. CDR3 DNA: TGTGCCAGCAGCATAGGACAGGGGGACAACGAGCAGTACTTC.

The chain has TRBV5-1 and TRBJ2-1; TRBD2 matches at 9 bases. The CDR3 is 13 amino acids. Trimming took 0 bases from V and 9 from J; bases not matched to a gene: 1. CDR1 is SGHRS and CDR2 is YFSETQ in the germline V gene. The CDR3 bases are TGCGCCAGCAGCTTGGAGCGGGGGGTTGAGCAGTTCTTC. It translates to CASSLERGVEQFF.

This chain uses TRBV5-1 with TRBJ1-6; D possibly corresponds to TRBD1 (5 bases). Trimming left V 0 bases short and J 5 bases short, with 9 bases between. The germline CDR1 and CDR2 sequences are SGHRS and YFSETQ. The CDR3 is 15 residues long. This chain's CDR3 is CASSLGDVHNSPLHF. In nucleotides, the CDR3 is TGCGCCAGCAGCTTGGGGGACGTCCATAATTCACCCCTCCACTTT.